This T cell receptor (beta chain) derives from a study of human T cells and chemical hapten exposure (dated by TCRdb to the early 2020s). With respect to the entire study: For sensitization, 2% DPC in acetone was applied to a roughly 2 cm by roughly 2 cm area of upper inner arm skin. Throughout the roughly 23-week study period, patients were also given weekly therapeutic DPC doses on the scalp. Patch tests used Finn chambers with 0.01% DPC on the upper back, scored after 6 days by International Contact Dermatitis Research Group standards. The mostly female patient cohort included alopecia areata with under or over 50% scalp involvement, alopecia totalis and alopecia universalis. Libraries were pooled for sequencing, and per-sample TCR yields varied mainly because of small differences in library volumes within the pool. This study followed changes in the peripheral blood TCR repertoire in vivo during primary and secondary sensitization of alopecia patients to the hapten diphenylcyclopropenone (DPC). Blood was sampled from patients pre-sensitization (week 0) and at 2, 6 and about 24 weeks after DPC sensitization. For TCR sequencing, blood came from some 31 alopecia patients at anywhere from one to four time points (pre-sensitization, 2, 6 and 24 weeks). Results and caveats for the whole study, not just this receptor: All patients had alopecia, a presumed autoimmune disease, so their immune response might differ from that of healthy individuals. After repeated subsampling, the strength of the expansion versus patch-test correlation and the threshold at which it became significant changed. The number of PT1 expanded TCRs positively correlated with patch test score, significant at thresholds 8, 16 and 32 but not 4. Expanded TCRs formed significantly more large CDR3 similarity clusters than pre-sensitization or healthy control sets, consistent with antigen-driven responses. No change with DPC sensitization was found in the number of TCRs above 1 in 1000 frequency, and no evidence of global repertoire structure alterations was found.

This clonotype was picked up a small number of times. The specificity of this receptor is unknown. No qualities accompany the bases; no much larger clone lies one base away. The time point label for this specimen denotes: pre-sensitization, week 0. Interpreted using the paper, the treatment or condition label stands for: therapeutic diphenylcyclopropenone sensitization with weekly scalp DPC. At every patch-test visit, the blood draw took place before the patch test was put on. Eligible patients were aged 18 to 70, diagnosed with alopecia, deemed suitable for DPC therapy, and excluded if pregnant. Unfractionated whole blood was collected in Tempus Blood RNA tubes, and total RNA was extracted from that blood. From cysteine to phenylalanine, the CDR3 is 14 amino acids long. The retained sequence is limited to the CDR3, 42 bases, with the frame set at the first base. Between the V and J ends, shortened by 5 bases and 4 bases respectively, the junction contains 15 bases. CDR1 and CDR2, per the germline V gene (reference sequence), are PRHDT and FYEKMQ.

Library prep was done by RACE. The run used a NextSeq 500. During library preparation, unique molecular identifiers were attached to individual cDNA molecules so that TCRs could be counted in a quantitative, reproducible way. For every blood RNA sample, sequencing covered both the TCR alpha and TCR beta chains. The study's own analysis went as follows. A median of roughly 100,000 TCRs per sample was observed, with a range of about 20,000 to 700,000. V, J and CDR3 annotation of the TCR reads was performed with the Decombinator software suite. For PS versus PT1 abundance plots, all samples were subsampled to the same number of TCRs (28,000). Expanded TCRs were defined as absent before sensitization and observed at least eight times at the 2-week time point. TCRdb reran the public reads through fastp at Q25 and MiXCR, keeping productive beta chains. Rows matching on CDR3 protein sequence are summarized as one entry with the most common DNA and genes. TCRdb's processing, not the authors', yielded these V and J calls. The sample table lists 200,000 to 300,000 distinct CDR3 sequences, approximately 8.6% of them with a count of one. Over 2% of the sample is held by the ten biggest clonotypes.

The TCR was taken from a woman in her thirties or forties with alopecia areata. Some clones in this sample may be carry-over from other donors' samples. This chain is built from TRBV13 and TRBJ2-7, with the D gene too uncertain to name. Here the sequenced sample was whole blood, taken in connection with sensitization to the hapten diphenylcyclopropenone (DPC). In nucleotides, the sequence is TGTGCCAGCAGCCGTTCAGCGCCTCCATACGAGCAGTACTTC. Translated, this gives CASSRSAPPYEQYF. Joined to the reference TRBV13 and TRBJ2-7 proteins, this CDR3 gives the full variable domain: AAGVIQSPRHLIKEKRETATLKCYPIPRHDTVYWYQQGPGQDPQFLISFYEKMQSDKGSIPDRFSAQQFSDYHSELNMSSLELGDSALYFCASSRSAPPYEQYFGPGTRLTVT.